Presented here are 10 T cell receptor beta chains from one specimen sequenced in a study of cytomegalovirus exposure and HLA in healthy donors. PCR amplification relied on 60 Vbeta primers (plus 13 Jbeta primers). The table came from immunoSEQ multiplex PCR; TCRdb's copy has only in-frame clones and leaves some out. The repertoire includes 100,000 to 150,000 clones, 65% to 80% of them detected once, and around 14% sits in the top ten. The sequenced sample consisted of PBMCs. Receptors were obtained from a woman aged 60-75 years in good health and CMV-seropositive.

V usage is TRBV4-3 and J usage is TRBJ1-6; 9 bases line up with TRBD1. The trim removed 3 bases at V and 7 bases at J, leaving 16 bases unmatched. The CDR3 runs to 19 residues. Germline V gene sequence: CDR1 LGHNA, CDR2 YSLEER. The CDR3 loop is CASSQHSRWGTGGNSPLHF. The CDR3 DNA sequence: TGCGCCAGCAGCCAGCACAGCCGATGGGGAACAGGGGGCAATTCACCCCTCCACTTT.

The chain is built from TRBV4-1 and TRBJ2-2, with 7 bases lining up with TRBD2. The CDR3 contains 16 residues. Trimming at V came to 2 bases and at J to 2 bases, leaving 5 bases not matched to a gene. Germline CDR1 and CDR2: MGHRA and YSYEKL. This CDR3 is CASSQFPSGNTGELFF. DNA for the CDR3: TGCGCCAGCAGCCAATTCCCTAGCGGAAACACCGGGGAGCTGTTTTTT.

V and J are TRBV7-9 and TRBJ2-5; D may be TRBD2 (6 bases). The end of the DNA fits TRBJ2-7 better, so the J call may be wrong. This CDR3 has 15 residues. Germline CDR1 and CDR2: SEHNR and FQNEAQ (reference sequence). The CDR3 DNA reads as TGTGCCAGTAAGCAGGGCGCGGGGATCTCCTACGAGCAGTACTTC. It encodes CASKQGAGISYEQYF.

The chain has TRBV4-1 and TRBJ2-7, with D uncertain. This CDR3 is 15 amino acids long. The ends were cut back, 1 base at V and 1 base at J, with 11 bases in the middle. Germline V lookup: CDR1 MGHRA, CDR2 YSYEKL. CDR3 amino acids: CASSQGSLWSYEQYF. The CDR3, as DNA: TGCGCCAGCAGCCAAGGAAGCCTCTGGTCCTACGAGCAGTACTTC.

This clone was counted only a few times. This chain connects TRBV4-3 to TRBJ2-2; D gene unclear. The length of the CDR3 is 15 residues. CDR1 is LGHNA, CDR2 YSLEER, per germline. Trimming pared 0 bases from V and 6 bases from J, leaving 11 bases between. CDR3 sequence reads: CASSQDGYRAGELFF. CDR3 nucleotide sequence: TGCGCCAGCAGCCAAGATGGATACAGAGCCGGGGAGCTGTTTTTT.

The chain couples TRBV6-5 to TRBJ2-3; no definite D call. V lost 2 bases and J lost 0, with 12 bases in between. This CDR3 is 16 amino acids long. Germline-derived CDR1 and CDR2 are MNHEY and SVGAGI. CDR3: CASSYVPGASTDTQYF. DNA of the CDR3: TGTGCCAGCAGTTACGTACCCGGTGCTAGCACAGATACGCAGTATTTT.

CDR3 nucleotides: TGTGCCAGCAGCCCTGAGGACAGGCCATATCATTTACCCCTCCACTTT. This sequence encodes CASSPEDRPYHLPLHF. The J gene is TRBJ1-6, the V gene TRBV7-2; 7 bases map to TRBD1. The germline gives CDR1 SGHTA, CDR2 FQGNSA. The length of the CDR3 is 16 residues. Trimming took 5 bases from V and 12 from J; bases not matched to a gene: 16. Supplemented by reference TRBV7-2 and TRBJ1-6, the full variable domain reads GAGVSQSPSNKVTEKGKDVELRCDPISGHTALYWYRQSLGQGLEFLIYFQGNSAPDKSGLPSDRFSAERTGGSVSTLTIQRTQQEDSAVYLCASSPEDRPYHLPLHFGNGTRLTVT.

V usage is TRBV6-1 and J usage is TRBJ2-5; perhaps TRBD2 as D (6 bases). Germline loops: CDR1 MNHNS, CDR2 SASEGT. The CDR3 extends over 16 amino acids. Trimming shortened V by 2 bases and J by 4 bases, and 17 bases separated the two germline ends. The CDR3 protein is CASSEWVGGIVETQYF. DNA for the CDR3: TGTGCCAGCAGTGAATGGGTCGGGGGTATCGTAGAGACCCAGTACTTC.

The V call is TRBV15, the J call TRBJ2-5, with TRBD2 as a possible D gene (5 bases). The ends were cut back, 8 bases at V and 5 bases at J, with 21 bases in the middle. The CDR3 extends over 15 amino acids. The germline V gene has CDR1 LNHNV and CDR2 YYDKDF (reference sequence). The chain's CDR3 is CATGWRADAGETQYF. As DNA, the CDR3 is TGTGCCACCGGCTGGCGGGCTGACGCTGGGGAGACCCAGTACTTC.

The chain links TRBV6-5 to TRBJ2-7; maybe TRBD1 (5 bases). Germline CDR1 reads MNHEY; CDR2 reads SVGAGI. V lost 0 bases and J 2 bases, leaving 11 bases between the germline ends. The length of the CDR3 is 15 residues. CDR3 region: CASSYSGLATYEQYF. In nucleotides, the CDR3 is TGTGCCAGCAGTTACTCGGGGCTCGCCACCTACGAGCAGTACTTC.